The TCR beta chain described here comes from a study of T-cell memory formation after mild COVID-19. Via MiXCR, TCRdb re-called the 5' RACE reads, giving one row per CDR3 protein. The table lists 250,000 to 300,000 distinct CDR3 sequences, about 16% of them singletons. This clonotype showed up many times. The CDR3 totals 16 residues. V lost 0 bases, J lost 6 bases, and 8 bases stayed unmatched. Germline V gives CDR1 LGHDT, CDR2 YNNKEL (reference sequence). The TCR was taken from a man between 18 and 29 years old who had mild COVID-19 (a few samples of this study predate the infection). Cell type and time point are not known. Material: PBMCs or a T cell subset sorted from them (not recorded which). The chain has TRBV3-1 and TRBJ2-3; 8 bases match TRBD2. Written as DNA, the CDR3 is TGTGCCAGCAGCCAAGATGATGGACTAGCAAGTGATACGCAGTATTTT. It translates to CASSQDDGLASDTQYF.